The rows below give T cell receptor beta chains drawn from one sample of a study of cytomegalovirus exposure and HLA in healthy donors. Using immunoSEQ multiplex PCR, the repertoire was profiled, and TCRdb retains in-frame clones only, with some absent. The sample yields 110,000 to 150,000 clones, approximately 94% seen once. The sequenced sample was PBMCs. The receptors were sampled from a man aged 18-30 years in good health and CMV-seropositive. Each CDR3 is given with its conserved first and last residue. Fields, in order: D gene, clone size, J gene, V gene, CDR3 DNA, CDR3 protein. The D gene is left open where the match is weak. Clone size appears in some rows only: once, few, many, or a class for an expanded clone.

TRBD1 | . | TRBJ1-6 | TRBV5-1 | TGCGCCAGCAGCCGAGGGACAGGGAGAACCTATAATTCACCCCTCCACTTT | CASSRGTGRTYNSPLHF
TRBD2 | . | TRBJ2-7 | TRBV7-2 | TGTGCCAGCAGCGTCGGGACTAGCTCCTACGAGCAGTACTTC | CASSVGTSSYEQYF
TRBD2 | . | TRBJ2-3 | TRBV30 | TGTGCCTGGAGTCCCCTTATGACTAGCGGGAGGTCAGATACGCAGTATTTT | CAWSPLMTSGRSDTQYF
. | . | TRBJ2-7 | TRBV5-6 | TGTGCCAGCAGCGGGACTGGGATTTCCTACGAGCAGTACTTC | CASSGTGISYEQYF
. | . | TRBJ2-3 | TRBV5-1 | TGCGCCAGCAGCTTAAACAGAGATACGCAGTATTTT | CASSLNRDTQYF
. | . | TRBJ2-5 | TRBV6-6 | TGTGCCAGCAGCCTAGGAGGAGTGTACCAAGAGACCCAGTACTTC | CASSLGGVYQETQYF
TRBD2 | . | TRBJ2-3 | TRBV10-3 | TGTGCCATCGGGTGGGGGGGAACAGATACGCAGTATTTT | CAIGWGGTDTQYF
TRBD2 | . | TRBJ2-2 | TRBV7-9 | TGTGCCAGCAGCTTATTTGGTCTAGCGGGAAGGGAGCTGTTTTTT | CASSLFGLAGRELFF
TRBD2 | . | TRBJ2-3 | TRBV4-1 | TGCGCCAGCAGCCAACTAGCGGGAGGAGCAGATACGCAGTATTTT | CASSQLAGGADTQYF
TRBD1 | . | TRBJ1-1 | TRBV5-1 | TGCGCCAGCAGCCTTAAGACAGGGGAGGGTGAAGCTTTCTTT | CASSLKTGEGEAFF
TRBD2 | . | TRBJ2-5 | TRBV11-2 | TGTGCCAGCAGCCCGGGGAGGGCTAGCGGGAACAGAGAGACCCAGTACTTC | CASSPGRASGNRETQYF
. | . | TRBJ2-1 | TRBV5-1 | TGCGCCAGCACTATAACGGGAGACTCGAATGAGCAGTTCTTC | CASTITGDSNEQFF
TRBD1 | few | TRBJ2-1 | TRBV29-1 | TGCAGCGCGAGACAGGGGAACTACAATGAGCAGTTCTTC | CSARQGNYNEQFF
. | . | TRBJ1-1 | TRBV6-5 | TGTGCCAGCACCCTCGGAAGGCGGCTGAACACTGAAGCTTTCTTT | CASTLGRRLNTEAFF
. | . | TRBJ1-5 | TRBV10-3 | TGTGCCATCAGTGAGTTTGAGAGCAATCAGCCCCAGCATTTT | CAISEFESNQPQHF
TRBD1 | . | TRBJ2-7 | TRBV28 | TGTGCCAGCAGTTTATACCGGGACAGGGGTTTGAACGAGCAGTACTTC | CASSLYRDRGLNEQYF
. | . | TRBJ2-1 | TRBV2 | TGTGCCAGCAGCGGAAGGGGAGGAGAGCAGTTCTTC | CASSGRGGEQFF